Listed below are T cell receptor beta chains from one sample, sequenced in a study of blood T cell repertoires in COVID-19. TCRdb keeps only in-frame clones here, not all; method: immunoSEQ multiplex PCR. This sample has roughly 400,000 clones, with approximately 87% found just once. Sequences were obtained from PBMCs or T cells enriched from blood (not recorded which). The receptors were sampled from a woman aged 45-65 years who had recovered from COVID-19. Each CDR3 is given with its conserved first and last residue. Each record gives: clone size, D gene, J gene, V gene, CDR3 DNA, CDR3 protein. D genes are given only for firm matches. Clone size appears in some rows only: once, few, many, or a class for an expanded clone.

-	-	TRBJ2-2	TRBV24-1	TGTGCCACCAGTGATCCAGGGCTCGGGAACACCGGGGAGCTGTTTTTT	CATSDPGLGNTGELFF
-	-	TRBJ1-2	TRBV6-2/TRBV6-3	TGTGCCAGCAGTTATAACGTCGGGGGAGATAGTCCTGGCTACACCTTC	CASSYNVGGDSPGYTF
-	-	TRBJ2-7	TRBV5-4	TGTGCCAGCAGCGATACTTCCTACGAGCAGTACTTC	CASSDTSYEQYF
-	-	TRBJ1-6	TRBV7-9	TGTGCCAGCAGCTTACGGGGCAGGGACTCGAGCTCCTATAATTCACCCCTCCACTTT	CASSLRGRDSSSYNSPLHF
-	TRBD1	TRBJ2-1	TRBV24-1	TGTGCCACCAGTGACGTGACAGGGGGCAATGAGCAGTTCTTC	CATSDVTGGNEQFF
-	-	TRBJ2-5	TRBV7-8	TGTGCCAGCAGCTCCAGGGTACTTTCTCCTGAGACCCAGTACTTC	CASSSRVLSPETQYF
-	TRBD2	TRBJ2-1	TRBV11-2	TGTGCCAGCAGCTTAGATGAGTCCCTAGCGGGAAACGATGAGCAGTTCTTC	CASSLDESLAGNDEQFF
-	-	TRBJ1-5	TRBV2	TGTGCCAGCAAACTCCGGGACTCTTTAACTTTGGCCCAGCATTTT	CASKLRDSLTLAQHF
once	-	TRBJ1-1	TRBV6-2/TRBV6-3	TGTGCCAGCAGCCCACGCCCCTGGAGGGGAGGTTGGAACACTGAAGCTTTCTTT	CASSPRPWRGGWNTEAFF
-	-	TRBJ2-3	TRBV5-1	TGCGCCAGCAGCTTGGATGTCACTAGCACAGATACGCAGTATTTT	CASSLDVTSTDTQYF
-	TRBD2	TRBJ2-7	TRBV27	TGTGCCAGCAGTGGAGGTAGCGGGGTATTGGGGCAGTACTTC	CASSGGSGVLGQYF
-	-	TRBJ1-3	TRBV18	TGTGCCAGCTCACTAGACCTTAGCAACTCTGGAAACACCATATATTTT	CASSLDLSNSGNTIYF
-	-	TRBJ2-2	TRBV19	TGTGCCAGTAAGCGGGCAGCCGGTAAAGGGCCCGGGGAGCTGTTTTTT	CASKRAAGKGPGELFF
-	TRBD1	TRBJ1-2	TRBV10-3	TGTGCCATCAGGCCCGCGAGGGGGCTGGATGGCTACACCTTC	CAIRPARGLDGYTF
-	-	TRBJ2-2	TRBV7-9	TGTGCCAGCAGCTTCAGGGTTGACACCGGGGAGCTGTTTTTT	CASSFRVDTGELFF
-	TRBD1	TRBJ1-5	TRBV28	TGTGCCAGCAGTTTATATCCCCGGACAGGCCTCTCTGGTCAGCCCCAGCATTTT	CASSLYPRTGLSGQPQHF
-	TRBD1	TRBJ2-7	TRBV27	TGTGCCAGCAGTTTAAGACAGGGGGCGGGGGAGCAGTACTTC	CASSLRQGAGEQYF
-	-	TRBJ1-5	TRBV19	TGTGCCAGTAGTATAGACCGGCAGCCCCAGCATTTT	CASSIDRQPQHF
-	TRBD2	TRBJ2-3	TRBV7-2	TGTGCCAGCGGGCGGGGGGGCTTGGATACGCAGTATTTT	CASGRGGLDTQYF
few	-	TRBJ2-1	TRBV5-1	TGCGCCAGCAGCTTGGCGGGGTCCTACAATGAGCAGTTCTTC	CASSLAGSYNEQFF
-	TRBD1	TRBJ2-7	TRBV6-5	TGTGCCAGCGGGACAGGGGGCGACTCCTACGAGCAGTACTTC	CASGTGGDSYEQYF
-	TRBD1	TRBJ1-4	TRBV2	TGTGCCAGCAGAGCGGACAGGGAGGGGTCAACTAATGAAAAACTGTTTTTT	CASRADREGSTNEKLFF
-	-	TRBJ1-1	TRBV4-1	TGCGCCAGCAGCCAAGATATGTGGGGGAGGACTGAAGCTTTCTTT	CASSQDMWGRTEAFF
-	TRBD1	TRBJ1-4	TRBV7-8	TGTGCCAGCAGCTGGGGACAGTCCTTTTTCTCGACTAATGAAAAACTGTTTTTT	CASSWGQSFFSTNEKLFF
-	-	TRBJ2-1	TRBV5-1	TGCGCCAGCAGCGTGGACATCTCCTACAATGAGCAGTTCTTC	CASSVDISYNEQFF
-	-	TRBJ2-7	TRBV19	TGTGCCAGTAGTTTGGCGGTCGAGGGCTCGAACGAGCAGTACTTC	CASSLAVEGSNEQYF
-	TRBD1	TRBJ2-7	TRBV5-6	TGTGCCAGCAGCATGACCGGACAGGATCCCTTCTACGAGCAGTACTTC	CASSMTGQDPFYEQYF
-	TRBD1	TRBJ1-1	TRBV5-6	TGTGCCAGCAGCCCCGGGACAGGTAACACTGAAGCTTTCTTT	CASSPGTGNTEAFF
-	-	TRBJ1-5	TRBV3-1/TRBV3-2	TGTGCCAGCAGCCAAGGGGCGAGCAATCAGCCCCAGCATTTT	CASSQGASNQPQHF
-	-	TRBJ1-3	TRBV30	TGTGCCTGGAGTGTACTCCGGGGGGGGAACACCATATATTTT	CAWSVLRGGNTIYF
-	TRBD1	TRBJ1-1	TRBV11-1	TGTGCCAGCAAGCCAGACAGGGGACTTAGTGAAGCTTTCTTT	CASKPDRGLSEAFF